The entry below describes one T cell receptor (beta chain). Its cognate antigen is unknown. Collection of ten milliliters of peripheral blood was performed for each donor. The data are from a study of blood T cells in healthy people across ages. The CDR3 consists of 16 residues. From germline, CDR1 is SGHAT and CDR2 FQNNGV. Trimming stripped 0 bases from V and 2 bases from J, with 14 bases between. Study-level results: Those diversity estimates obtained from one million T cells were thought to be underestimates. Expanded clonotype shifts may have been confounded, as the donors had an unknown CMV status.

Primers used in a second PCR of about 6 to 11 cycles were a sample-barcoded 5' primer and a J-beta primer mix. TCRdb reprocessed the 5' RACE reads via MiXCR and lists one record per CDR3 protein. Here the sample spans more than 700,000 distinct CDR3 sequences, about 46% being singletons. Sequenced: blood. This sequence was found in a man aged 80 or over in good health. The V and J genes are TRBV11-2 and TRBJ2-7; D may be TRBD1 (5 bases). The CDR3 reads CASSLDWAGLTYEQYF. The CDR3 DNA sequence: TGTGCCAGCAGCTTAGATTGGGCAGGGCTGACCTACGAGCAGTACTTC.